The entry below gives a single T cell receptor beta chain sequence along with its context. Germline CDR1 and CDR2: SEHNR and FQNEAQ (reference sequence). V lost 1 base and J lost 0, with 6 bases in between. The CDR3 runs to 14 residues. Profiling relied on immunoSEQ multiplex PCR, and the TCRdb table lists in-frame clones only, not all of them. Altogether approximately 300,000 clones are present, roughly 84% being singletons, with the ten largest covering about 1%. This record comes from a study of blood T cell repertoires in COVID-19. This clonotype originated in a human donor with COVID-19, enrolled during active disease. The donor label of this sample is uncertain. V is TRBV7-9 and J is TRBJ1-1; D ambiguous. The specimen was peripheral blood. CDR3 nucleotides: TGTGCCAGCAGCTTAGATCAGGTGAACACTGAAGCTTTCTTT. Residues: CASSLDQVNTEAFF.